A few counts support the clone carrying this T cell receptor (beta chain). Per germline, CDR1 GTSNPN and CDR2 SVGIG (reference sequence). This CDR3 region has 15 residues. V was trimmed by 4 bases and J by 2 bases, leaving 17 bases between them. Profiling relied on immunoSEQ multiplex PCR, and the TCRdb table lists in-frame clones only, not all of them. The sample includes some 140,000 clones, about 94% of them seen just once. The source of the sample is a study of control samples from healthy donors and cancer patients. Input material: blood. The chain has TRBV30 and TRBJ1-2; D is possibly TRBD1 (5 bases). The origin of this receptor is a man aged 40-55 years in good health. The CDR3, as DNA: TGTGCCTGGACTGGCGCACAGGCCGAGAACTATGGCTACACCTTC. The encoded protein is CAWTGAQAENYGYTF.